This is a list of T cell receptor beta chains from one sample in a study of a mutant IDH1 vaccine in newly diagnosed glioma. No antigen has been assigned to these receptors. Sequencing was performed with immunoSEQ multiplex PCR; in TCRdb, only in-frame clones are kept and a portion is missing. The sample lists 84,000 or so clones; over 75% were seen once. The sample in question was PBMCs, obtained from a glioma patient whose treatment included an IDH1 peptide vaccine. The source of these receptors is a man in his forties or fifties with glioma. The CDR3 runs from the conserved cysteine through the conserved F or W. Fields, in order: clone size, D gene, V gene, J gene, CDR3 protein, CDR3 DNA. D genes are given only for firm matches. Clone size appears in some rows only: once, few, many, or a class for an expanded clone.

NA	NA	TRBV5-1	TRBJ2-3	CASTPSTGRDTQYF	TGCGCCAGCACGCCTTCGACAGGAAGAGATACGCAGTATTTT
NA	TRBD2	TRBV27	TRBJ2-7	CASSSTAGERYEQYF	TGTGCCAGCAGTTCTACAGCGGGAGAGAGATACGAGCAGTACTTC
NA	TRBD2	TRBV28	TRBJ2-7	CASSLSILRGTSGMTTYEQYF	TGTGCCAGCAGCCTATCCATTCTGAGGGGGACTAGCGGTATGACTACCTACGAGCAGTACTTC
NA	TRBD1	TRBV5-1	TRBJ1-6	CASSKSGTGVHNSPLHF	TGCGCCAGCAGCAAGAGCGGGACAGGGGTCCATAATTCACCCCTCCACTTT
NA	TRBD2	TRBV28	TRBJ2-7	CASRLGLAGMSVYEQYF	TGTGCCAGCAGGCTGGGACTAGCGGGTATGAGTGTCTACGAGCAGTACTTC
NA	NA	TRBV6-5	TRBJ2-3	CASSFRTSTDTQYF	TGTGCCAGCAGTTTCAGGACTAGCACAGATACGCAGTATTTT
NA	TRBD1	TRBV5-1	TRBJ2-6	CASSILRGQGALGANVLTF	TGCGCCAGCAGCATACTTCGGGGTCAGGGGGCGCTTGGGGCCAACGTCCTGACTTTC
once	NA	TRBV27	TRBJ2-3	CASSLQGSTDTQYF	TGTGCCAGCAGCTTACAGGGATCCACAGATACGCAGTATTTT
NA	NA	TRBV11-2	TRBJ2-7	CASTLGRRYEQYF	TGTGCCAGCACCCTGGGACGGAGGTACGAGCAGTACTTC
NA	NA	TRBV19	TRBJ1-5	CASSRGQAGQPQHF	TGTGCCAGTAGTCGGGGGCAGGCCGGTCAGCCCCAGCATTTT